The 10 T cell receptor beta chains given below trace back to one sample, sequenced in a study of cytomegalovirus exposure and HLA in healthy donors. PCR primers comprised 60 Vbeta and 13 Jbeta primers. Assay used: immunoSEQ multiplex PCR; TCRdb lists only in-frame clones, some missing. The sample lists around 99,000 clones; around 82% were seen once. The sample was PBMCs. These receptors all stem from a middle-aged man in good health and CMV-seronegative.

This clone has more than one count but fewer than ten. The chain joins TRBV5-1 to TRBJ1-3; 7 nucleotides align to TRBD1. Losses at the gene ends were 4 bases for V and 4 bases for J; bases not matched to a gene: 11. The germline CDR1 and CDR2 sequences are SGHRS and YFSETQ. CDR3 size: 16 residues. This CDR3 is CASSTTGRVTGNTIYF. In DNA, the CDR3 is TGCGCCAGCAGCACGACAGGGCGTGTTACGGGAAACACCATATATTTT. Using reference TRBV5-1 and TRBJ1-3 for the parts outside the CDR3, the full variable domain is KAGVTQTPRYLIKTRGQQVTLSCSPISGHRSVSWYQQTPGQGLQFLFEYFSETQRNKGNFPGRFSGRQFSNSRSEMNVSTLELGDSALYLCASSTTGRVTGNTIYFGEGSWLTVV.

This clone was seen more than once but under ten times. The chain recombines TRBV5-1 with TRBJ1-3; D gene ambiguous. V was cut by 0 bases and J by 0 bases, with 7 bases left in between. The CDR3 extends over 15 amino acids. Germline CDR1 is SGHRS and CDR2 is YFSETQ. The CDR3 region is CASSLEQTSGNTIYF. CDR3 nucleotide sequence: TGCGCCAGCAGCTTGGAACAGACCTCTGGAAACACCATATATTTT.

The J gene is TRBJ1-5, the V gene TRBV19; 10 positions match TRBD1. From germline, CDR1 is LNHDA and CDR2 SQIVND (reference sequence). The CDR3 runs to 14 residues. With 5 bases clipped from V and 6 bases from J, the junction kept 4 bases outside the gene matches. Here the CDR3 DNA reads TGTGCCAGTAGTCTACGGACAGGGGGTCAGCCCCAGCATTTT. This gives the protein CASSLRTGGQPQHF.

This clone showed up just once. The genes are TRBV6-6 and TRBJ2-3, with 7 bases that match TRBD2. The length of the CDR3 is 15 residues. Trimming at V came to 6 bases and at J to 3 bases, leaving 9 bases not matched to a gene. CDR1 is MNHNY and CDR2 is SVGAGI in the germline V gene (reference sequence). The CDR3 is CASRKAGSQTDTQYF. CDR3 sequence (DNA): TGTGCCAGCAGAAAAGCGGGAAGTCAAACAGATACGCAGTATTTT.

CDR3 loop: CASSPGSAVYGYTF. CDR3 nucleotides: TGTGCCAGCAGCCCGGGGAGCGCGGTCTATGGCTACACCTTC. The rearrangement links TRBV27 to TRBJ1-2; D is ambiguous. Trimming cost V 6 bases and J 4 bases, with 15 bases left between them. The CDR3 has 14 residues. From germline, CDR1 is MNHEY and CDR2 SMNVEV (reference sequence).

The chain employs TRBV14 and TRBJ2-7; 7 positions match TRBD1. J gave up 4 bases and V 6 bases, and 6 bases lay outside the gene matches. This CDR3 is built from 13 residues. Per the germline V gene, CDR1 is SGHDN and CDR2 is FVKESK. The CDR3 DNA reads as TGTGCCAGCAGAAGACAGGGAGTTTACGAGCAGTACTTC. It translates to CASRRQGVYEQYF.

The rearrangement uses TRBV29-1 and TRBJ1-5; 7 positions agree with TRBD1. Per the germline V gene, CDR1 is SQVTM and CDR2 is ANQGSEA. Trimming at V came to 7 bases and at J to 3 bases, leaving 9 bases not matched to a gene. This CDR3 has 14 amino acids. The CDR3 DNA reads TGCAGCGCCTCACAGGGGCCAACCAATCAGCCCCAGCATTTT. This encodes CSASQGPTNQPQHF.

The V gene is TRBV5-4, the J gene TRBJ2-4; D remains ambiguous. Germline-derived CDR1 and CDR2 are SGHNT and YYREEE (reference sequence). This CDR3 comprises 13 residues. Trimming stripped 1 base from V and 8 bases from J, with 10 bases between. The CDR3 here is CASSLSPTDIQYF. The CDR3 nucleotides are TGTGCCAGCAGCTTGTCTCCAACGGACATTCAGTACTTC.

This clone has a single count. The rearrangement links TRBV4-2 to TRBJ2-1; 8 bases line up with TRBD2. The CDR3 totals 18 residues. CDR1 LGHNA and CDR2 YNFKEQ come from the germline V gene. J lost 8 bases, V lost 0 bases, and 15 bases had no gene match. In DNA, the CDR3 is TGTGCCAGCAGCCAAGAAACGAGGGGCGGACGGGGGGGCGATGAGCAGTTCTTC. This sequence encodes CASSQETRGGRGGDEQFF.

J is TRBJ1-4 and V is TRBV6-1, with D perhaps TRBD1 (5 bases). V was clipped by 0 bases and J by 4 bases, with 12 bases between them. Germline V gene sequence: CDR1 MNHNS, CDR2 SASEGT. The CDR3 is 16 amino acids. The DNA for the CDR3 is TGTGCCAGCAGTGAAGCTTGGCGGGGACTTAATGAAAAACTGTTTTTT. It yields the protein CASSEAWRGLNEKLFF.